This T cell receptor beta chain appears in the sequencing data of a study of CXCR3-negative and CXCR3-positive naive CD8 T cells (dated by TCRdb to between 2018 and 2021). Notes on the research overall: In total, roughly 140 million TRB reads were obtained, which works out to roughly 1.5 +/- 0.3 million reads per library. The diversity and physicochemical repertoire analyses included ten to eleven donors pooled from two independent experiments. Naive subsets from 5 or 6 donors and memory cells from 3 donors were included in the TRBV-TRBJ cluster analysis. Study-level results and caveats: Repertoire diversity was comparably high in both naive subsets but much lower in memory CD8+ T cells. Similar TRBV-TRBJ usage was shown by naive CXCR3-negative and CXCR3-positive cells from the same donor, whereas distinct patterns were shown by memory cells. Because surface CD5, which has been linked to self-reactivity in mice, was comparable between naive subsets, TCR interaction strength was also inferred from TRB CDR3 physicochemical properties. TRB CDR3s from CXCR3-positive naive cells showed higher hydrophobicity (lower Kidera factor 4), lower energy, and higher strength and volume indices than CXCR3-negative naive cells. Freshly isolated PBMCs were used for most assays because CXCR3 expression partially decreased after cryopreservation.

A word on this clonotype: The antigen it recognizes is unknown.

For sequencing, a NextSeq 550 was employed. The Human TCR Profiling Kit (MiLaboratory) was used to prepare UMI-labeled 5' RACE TRB cDNA libraries. The full amount of extracted RNA was used for cDNA synthesis, and the full amount of resulting cDNA was used for PCR amplification. Libraries were prepared in parallel with an identical number of PCR cycles. On the authors' methods: With a requirement of at least two reads per UMI, MIGEC and MiXCR extracted about 50,000 +/- 10,000 unique UMI-labeled TRB cDNA molecules per library. An average of around 40,000 +/- 10,000 functional in-frame TRB CDR3 nucleotide clonotypes without stop codons was found per library. After each sample was downsampled to 5000 UMI-labeled TRB molecules, VDJtools was used to calculate diversity metrics such as normalized Shannon-Wiener and Chao1. VDJtools was used to calculate clonotype-size-weighted physicochemical properties of the central five CDR3 residues, namely interaction energy, strength, volume and Kidera factor 4. After TCRdb reprocessed the reads, each CDR3 protein sequence was kept as one row, without DNA. None of the V and J calls come from the authors' own analysis; TCRdb made them. The sample has about 120,000 distinct CDR3 sequences on record. Together, the top ten hold around 0.36% of the sample.

For each CD8+ T cell subset, flow sorting was done in triplicate, and 310,000 or so cells per subset went directly into RLT lysis buffer. Naive CD8+ T cells were defined stringently as CD45RO-CCR7+CD27+CD95- to exclude memory contaminants. Peripheral blood mononuclear cells were isolated from buffy coats by standard density gradient centrifugation. A FACSAria III was used to flow-sort naive CD8+ T cells into CXCR3-negative and CXCR3-positive populations. Total RNA was extracted from sorted cells with an RNeasy Mini Kit. The germline V gene supplies CDR1 SGHRS and CDR2 YFSETQ. The CDR3, from cysteine to phenylalanine, totals 13 residues. The DNA sequence is not available.

The receptor was derived from a human donor in good health. Some clones in this sample may be carry-over from other donors' samples. The sequencing input was naive CXCR3+ CD8+ T cells from blood. Explained via the paper, the cell subset or site label denotes: CD45RO-CCR7+CD27+CD95- naive CD8+ T cells expressing CXCR3 (TNR3+). In this chain, TRBV5-1 is recombined with TRBJ2-7; without DNA, the TCRdb call of TRBD2 cannot be checked. The CDR3 loop reads CASSAGGIYEQYF.